The clone carrying this TCR beta chain has only a few counts. Its antigen is undetermined. Exclusion criteria comprised uncontrolled infection, other autoimmune disease, pregnancy or lactation. Diagnoses rested on clinical symptoms, serum thyroxine and TRAb, thyroid ultrasound and orbital computed tomography. The source of the PBMCs was over 8.5 ml of fresh peripheral blood. The data were obtained in a study of T cells in Graves' hyperthyroidism and ophthalmopathy. Findings of the study overall: Ophthalmopathy was predicted by the model a median of roughly 6.6 months ahead of onset.

Germline V CDR1 and CDR2: SGHDT, YYEEEE. The CDR3 covers 13 residues. V dropped 6 bases and J dropped 6 bases, with 16 bases sitting between them. Researchers took RNA transcripts and amplified the TCR beta CDR3 regions from them. The study used the HTBI primer set for a first-round RT-PCR of the TCR CDR3. TCRdb re-derived calls from the multiplex PCR reads in MiXCR, one entry per CDR3 protein. In the table there are around 500,000 distinct CDR3 sequences, about 16% of which are singletons. The clonotype originates from a young woman with Graves' ophthalmopathy. The chain is built from TRBV5-6 and TRBJ2-7; no firm D call. Input material: blood. CDR3 DNA: TGTGCCAGCAAGGGCAGACTTTTGAGCGAGCAGTACTTC. Translated, it gives CASKGRLLSEQYF.